Below are 12 T cell receptor beta chains sequenced from a single sample in a study of T cells in Graves' hyperthyroidism and ophthalmopathy. Template material for amplifying TCR beta CDR3 regions consisted of RNA transcripts. A first-round RT-PCR of the TCR CDR3 used the HTBI primer set. TCRdb processed the multiplex PCR reads anew with MiXCR; each CDR3 protein has one entry. The data hold a few hundred thousand distinct CDR3 sequences, with roughly 15% observed a single time. The specimen was blood. The receptors originated from a woman aged 35 to 49 with Graves' ophthalmopathy.

This clonotype was counted at least ten times. The V and J genes are TRBV28 and TRBJ2-1, with no clear D. Between the trimmed V and J ends, which lost 11 bases and 0 bases, there was a span of 20 bases. Germline V gene data show CDR1 as MDHEN and CDR2 as SYDVKM. This CDR3 region has 16 residues. In DNA form, the CDR3 reads TGTGCCGCAACCCGACTCTCCGCAGTCTCCTACAATGAGCAGTTCTTC. Amino acids: CAATRLSAVSYNEQFF.

This clonotype came up once. This sequence joins TRBV24-1 and TRBJ2-5; TRBD2 agrees at 9 bases. The germline CDR1 and CDR2 sequences are KGHDR and SFDVKD. CDR3 length: 17 amino acids. V was pared by 3 bases and J by 1 base, with 8 bases of the junction left unmatched. The CDR3 DNA is TGTGCCACCAGTGATCTTGTAGCGGGAGCCTCCCAAGAGACCCAGTACTTC. As protein: CATSDLVAGASQETQYF.

In this sample, this clonotype turned up a few times. This chain links TRBV18 with TRBJ2-5; 10 bases map to TRBD1. The CDR3 runs to 15 residues. The V and J ends lost 4 bases and 2 bases, in that order; junction bases with no gene match: 4. CDR1 KGHSH and CDR2 LQKENI come from the germline V gene. CDR3 sequence (DNA): TGTGCCAGCTCACGATTGGGACAGGGGCAAGAGACCCAGTACTTC. This gives the protein CASSRLGQGQETQYF.

This chain connects TRBV24-1 to TRBJ2-2; TRBD2 matches at 9 bases. V was pared by 3 bases and J by 3 bases, with 1 base of the junction left unmatched. This CDR3 contains 15 residues. Germline V gene data show CDR1 as KGHDR and CDR2 as SFDVKD. CDR3 sequence reads: CATSDTSGYTGELFF. The CDR3 DNA reads as TGTGCCACCAGTGATACTAGCGGGTACACCGGGGAGCTGTTTTTT.

The chain links TRBV25-1 to TRBJ2-5, with 7 bases matching TRBD2. Germline-derived CDR1 and CDR2 are MGHDK and SYGVNS. The CDR3 runs 15 residues. V trimming: 9 bases; J trimming: 5 bases; junction bases outside the gene matches: 15. DNA for the CDR3: TGTGCCAGTTCCCCCCTCGCCCCCGGGGGGGAGACCCAGTACTTC. Encoded protein: CASSPLAPGGETQYF.

The chain uses TRBV6-1 and TRBJ2-7; D could derive from TRBD1 or TRBD2 (5 bases each). Trimming took 7 bases from V and 7 from J, leaving 20 bases between them. Looked up from germline, CDR1 is MNHNS and CDR2 is SASEGT. This CDR3 has 14 amino acids. For the CDR3, the DNA is TGTGCCAGCACTACCTTCGAAACGGGGCTGGAGCAGTACTTC. This encodes CASTTFETGLEQYF.

The chain combines TRBV18 with TRBJ1-1; D is undetermined. V lost 1 base, J lost 2 bases, and 11 bases lay in between. Germline V gene sequence: CDR1 KGHSH, CDR2 LQKENI. The length of the CDR3 is 15 residues. The CDR3 protein is CASSPRGTLNTEAFF. Here the CDR3 DNA reads TGTGCCAGCTCACCACGCGGCACCCTAAACACTGAAGCTTTCTTT. Combining the CDR3 with reference TRBV18 and TRBJ1-1 gives the whole variable domain NAGVMQNPRHLVRRRGQEARLRCSPMKGHSHVYWYRQLPEEGLKFMVYLQKENIIDESGMPKERFSAEFPKEGPSILRIQQVVRGDSAAYFCASSPRGTLNTEAFFGQGTRLTVV.

The gene calls are TRBV19 and TRBJ1-2; 7 bases fit TRBD1. The length of the CDR3 is 13 residues. CDR1 and CDR2 (germline): LNHDA, SQIVND (reference sequence). V shed 6 bases, J shed 8 bases, and the junction held 9 bases outside the gene matches. The CDR3 is CASSADRDLGYTF. The DNA for the CDR3 is TGTGCCAGTAGCGCCGACAGGGATCTAGGCTACACCTTC.

This clonotype was seen many times. V usage is TRBV24-1 and J usage is TRBJ2-7; D is unclear. Germline V lookup: CDR1 KGHDR, CDR2 SFDVKD. The V and J ends lost 5 bases and 1 base respectively, with 8 bases between them. This CDR3 is built from 13 residues. CDR3 in DNA: TGTGCCACCAGTGGTGCAGGTTCCTACGAGCAGTACTTC. The encoded protein is CATSGAGSYEQYF.

This clonotype was counted many times. The rearrangement joins TRBV14 to TRBJ2-5; D is ambiguous. Trimming took off 0 bases at V and 5 bases at J, with 13 bases between the two ends. CDR3 length: 15 residues. Germline V gene sequence: CDR1 SGHDN, CDR2 FVKESK. The CDR3 here is CASSQEVRSRETQYF. The DNA of the CDR3 is TGTGCCAGCAGCCAAGAGGTCAGGTCTCGGGAGACCCAGTACTTC.

The chain carries TRBV5-1 and TRBJ2-2, with TRBD2 matching 12 bases. CDR3 length: 15 residues. The trim removed 4 bases at V and 3 bases at J, leaving 1 base unmatched. CDR1 and CDR2 from the germline V gene are SGHRS and YFSETQ. The CDR3 protein is CASSLAGGHTGELFF. In DNA form, the CDR3 reads TGCGCCAGCAGCCTAGCGGGGGGGCACACCGGGGAGCTGTTTTTT.

The rearrangement uses TRBV7-6 and TRBJ1-1; D is undetermined. V was cut by 6 bases and J by 6 bases, with 11 bases left in between. The CDR3 has 12 residues. Germline V gene data show CDR1 as SGHVS and CDR2 as FNYEAQ. In DNA form, the CDR3 reads TGTGCCAGCAGTTCGGGGTCCGCTGAAGCTTTCTTT. Residues: CASSSGSAEAFF.